What follows are 17 T cell receptor beta chains derived from one specimen sequenced in a study of blood T cell repertoires in COVID-19 (dated by TCRdb to 2018 to 2021). The library was obtained by the immunoSEQ multiplex PCR assay. Held by TCRdb, this immuneACCESS table contains in-frame sequences only and omits some clones. Under half of the omission traces to an unresolved V gene where checked; the cause of the rest is unknown. This sample holds under 200,000 clones; around four fifths were observed only once. The top ten clones comprise about 15% of the sample. The specimen sequenced was peripheral blood. The source of these receptors is a young man with active or convalescent COVID-19.

The V call is TRBV10-3, the J call TRBJ1-6; the D gene is possibly TRBD1 (5 bases). The CDR3 runs 12 residues. V was shortened by 8 bases and J by 9 bases, with 11 bases between the two germline ends. Germline V gives CDR1 ENHRY, CDR2 SYGVKD. The CDR3 region has the DNA TGTGCCATCTCCAGGGATAGTTCACCCCTCCACTTT. Protein sequence: CAISRDSSPLHF.

This clone occurred once. V usage is TRBV10-3 and J usage is TRBJ1-1; D possibly corresponds to TRBD1 (5 bases). The CDR3 runs to 14 residues. Germline V CDR1 and CDR2: ENHRY, SYGVKD. Trimming removed 6 bases from V and 1 base from J, with 12 bases in between. The CDR3 nucleotides are TGTGCCATCAGCCCTTCGGGGGAGAACACTGAAGCTTTCTTT. This encodes CAISPSGENTEAFF.

The V gene is TRBV13, the J gene TRBJ2-7; TRBD2 is a possible D gene (6 bases). CDR3 length equals 15 residues. V lost 2 bases and J lost 3, with 14 bases in between. Per the germline V gene, CDR1 is PRHDT and CDR2 is FYEKMQ (reference sequence). CDR3 in DNA: TGTGCCAGCAGCTTAAGGGCTTTCGGGAGCTACGAGCAGTACTTC. Translation gives CASSLRAFGSYEQYF.

This chain links TRBV9 with TRBJ1-5; 7 bases are shared with TRBD1. Trimming took 0 bases from V and 8 from J; bases not matched to a gene: 2. CDR1 is SGDLS, CDR2 YYNGEE, per germline. The CDR3 extends over 13 amino acids. CDR3 sequence reads: CASSVDRGEPQHF. In DNA form, the CDR3 reads TGTGCCAGCAGCGTAGACAGGGGAGAGCCCCAGCATTTT.

The chain carries TRBV4-1 and TRBJ2-3; 16 bases line up with TRBD2. The CDR3 sequence is 18 residues long. Germline V gene sequence: CDR1 MGHRA, CDR2 YSYEKL. The V segment lost 4 bases and the J segment 5 bases; nucleotides outside the gene matches: 9. CDR3 residues: CASSPGLAGGADQDTQYF. The CDR3 coding sequence is TGCGCCAGCAGCCCGGGACTAGCGGGGGGGGCCGATCAAGATACGCAGTATTTT.

This rearrangement joins TRBV5-6 to TRBJ2-3; 13 nucleotides match TRBD2. V lost 4 bases, J lost 3 bases, and 11 bases stayed unmatched. CDR1 SGHDT and CDR2 YYEEEE come from the germline V gene. This CDR3 has 18 residues. DNA of the CDR3: TGTGCCAGCAGCGATCGACTAGCGGGAGGTTACGGTACAGATACGCAGTATTTT. This translates into CASSDRLAGGYGTDTQYF.

The chain recombines TRBV7-9 with TRBJ1-1; 11 nucleotides agree with TRBD1. The CDR3 contains 16 residues. CDR1 is SEHNR, CDR2 FQNEAQ, per germline (reference sequence). V shed 0 bases and J 3 bases; nucleotides not matched to a gene: 3. In DNA form, the CDR3 reads TGTGCCAGCAGCTTAGCCCCGGGACAGGGGGACACTGAAGCTTTCTTT. Its translation: CASSLAPGQGDTEAFF.

The chain links TRBV5-1 to TRBJ2-7, with D maybe TRBD1 (5 bases). V was pared by 4 bases and J by 0 bases, with 20 bases between. The CDR3 runs to 17 residues. Germline CDR1 SGHRS, CDR2 YFSETQ. This chain's CDR3 is CASSPVRGAGISYEQYF. The CDR3 bases are TGCGCCAGCAGCCCAGTGCGTGGGGCAGGCATCTCCTACGAGCAGTACTTC.

This chain links TRBV19 with TRBJ1-1, with D perhaps matching TRBD1 (5 bases). Germline loops: CDR1 LNHDA, CDR2 SQIVND (reference sequence). CDR3 length: 12 amino acids. The V end was cut by 3 bases, the J end by 6 bases, with 8 bases between. DNA for the CDR3: TGTGCCAGTAGTATGTGGGGGGCTGAAGCTTTCTTT. Residues: CASSMWGAEAFF.

The V call is TRBV3-1 (or the pseudogene TRBV3-2), the J call TRBJ1-5; 7 bases align to TRBD1. The V and J ends lost 0 bases and 5 bases, in that order; junction bases with no gene match: 7. This CDR3 is 16 amino acids long. Germline assignment: CDR1 LGHDT and CDR2 YNNKEL (reference sequence). DNA of the CDR3: TGTGCCAGCAGCCAAGACGGAGGCACAGGGGATCAGCCCCAGCATTTT. Translating it yields CASSQDGGTGDQPQHF.

This clone was seen just once. The chain couples TRBV19 to TRBJ1-5, with D perhaps TRBD1 (6 bases). Germline V gives CDR1 LNHDA, CDR2 SQIVND (reference sequence). The CDR3 length is 15 residues. V lost 7 bases, J lost 7 bases, and 20 bases lay in between. The chain's CDR3 is CASTQANRAAQPQHF. The CDR3 nucleotides read TGTGCCAGTACCCAAGCGAACAGGGCAGCGCAGCCCCAGCATTTT.

This CDR3 reads CASSTARGEKLFF. The CDR3 coding sequence is TGTGCCAGCAGCACCGCCCGGGGTGAAAAACTGTTTTTT. The chain carries TRBV9 and TRBJ1-4; D is unclear. With 4 bases removed from V and 7 bases from J, the gap between germline ends came to 11 bases. CDR3 length: 13 amino acids. Germline loops: CDR1 SGDLS, CDR2 YYNGEE.

The chain is built from TRBV6-5 and TRBJ1-1; 11 nucleotides match TRBD1. The V segment lost 6 bases and the J segment 5 bases; nucleotides outside the gene matches: 8. The V gene's germline CDR1 is MNHEY and CDR2 SVGAGI. The CDR3 length is 15 residues. The chain's CDR3 is CASRPRGTGGTEAFF. The DNA of the CDR3 is TGTGCCAGCAGACCCAGGGGGACAGGGGGGACTGAAGCTTTCTTT.

The chain joins TRBV6-5 to TRBJ2-2, with 9 bases aligning to TRBD2. After removal of 7 bases from V and 4 bases from J, the junction contained 7 bases not matched to a gene. Germline-derived CDR1 and CDR2 are MNHEY and SVGAGI. The CDR3 has 15 residues. CDR3 sequence: CASIIAGARTGELFF. CDR3 DNA sequence: TGTGCCAGCATTATAGCGGGGGCCCGCACCGGGGAGCTGTTTTTT.

This chain connects TRBV11-3 to TRBJ2-2, with a tentative D call TRBD2 (5 bases). The V and J ends lost 7 bases and 6 bases respectively, with 18 bases between them. The CDR3 has 15 amino acids. The germline V gene encodes CDR1 SGHNT and CDR2 YENEEA. The CDR3 DNA follows: TGTGCCAGCACACCTCCCGGGGTTTGGCCCGGGGAGCTGTTTTTT. Its translation is CASTPPGVWPGELFF.

The rearrangement joins TRBV3-1 (or the pseudogene TRBV3-2) to TRBJ2-1, with TRBD2 as a possible D gene (5 bases). The CDR3 length is 15 residues. CDR1 LGHDT and CDR2 YNNKEL come from the germline V gene (reference sequence). The germline V and J ends were trimmed by 3 bases and 2 bases, with 11 bases remaining between them. The CDR3 DNA sequence: TGTGCCAGCAGCCATGTTAGCGACACCTACAATGAGCAGTTCTTC. Amino acids: CASSHVSDTYNEQFF.

The chain links TRBV6-5 to TRBJ1-1; 7 nucleotides agree with TRBD1. With V trimmed by 6 bases and J by 7 bases, 11 bases remained unmatched. The CDR3 contains 14 residues. In germline, CDR1 is MNHEY, CDR2 SVGAGI. DNA of the CDR3: TGTGCCAGCAGACTGACAGGGCGGGACTTTGAAGCTTTCTTT. It codes for CASRLTGRDFEAFF.